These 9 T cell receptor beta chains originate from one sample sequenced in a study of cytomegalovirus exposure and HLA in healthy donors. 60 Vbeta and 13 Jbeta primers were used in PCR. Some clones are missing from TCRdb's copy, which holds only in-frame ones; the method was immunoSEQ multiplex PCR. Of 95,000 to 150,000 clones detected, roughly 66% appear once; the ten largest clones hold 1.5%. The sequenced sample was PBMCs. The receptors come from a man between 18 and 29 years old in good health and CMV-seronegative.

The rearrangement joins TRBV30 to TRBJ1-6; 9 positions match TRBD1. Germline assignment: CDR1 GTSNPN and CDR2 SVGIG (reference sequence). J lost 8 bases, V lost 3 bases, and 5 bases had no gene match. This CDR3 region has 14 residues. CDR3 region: CAWRQGAGYSPLHF. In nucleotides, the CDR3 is TGTGCCTGGAGACAGGGGGCTGGGTATTCACCCCTCCACTTT. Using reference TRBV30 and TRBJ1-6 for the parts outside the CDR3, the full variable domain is SQTIHQWPATLVQPVGSPLSLECTVEGTSNPNLYWYRQAAGRGLQLLFYSVGIGQISSEVPQNLSASRPQDRQFILSSKKLLLSDSGFYLCAWRQGAGYSPLHFGNGTRLTVT.

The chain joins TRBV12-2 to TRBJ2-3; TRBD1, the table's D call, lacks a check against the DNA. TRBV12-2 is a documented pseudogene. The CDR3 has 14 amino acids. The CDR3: CASRLDLRFLIRYF. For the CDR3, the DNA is TGTGCAAGTCGCTTAGACCTCAGGTTCCTCATAAGGTATTTT.

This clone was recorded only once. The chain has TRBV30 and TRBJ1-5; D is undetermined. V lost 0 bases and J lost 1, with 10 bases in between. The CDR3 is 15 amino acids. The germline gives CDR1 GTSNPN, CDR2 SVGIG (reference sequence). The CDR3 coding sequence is TGTGCCTGGAGTGTATCGCGCAGGAGCAATCAGCCCCAGCATTTT. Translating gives CAWSVSRRSNQPQHF.

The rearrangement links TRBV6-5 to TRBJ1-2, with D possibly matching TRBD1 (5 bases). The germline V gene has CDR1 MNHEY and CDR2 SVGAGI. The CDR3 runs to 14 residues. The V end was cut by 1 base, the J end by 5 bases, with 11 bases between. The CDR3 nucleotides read TGTGCCAGCAGTTACTTTGGGAGGGGTTATGGCTACACCTTC. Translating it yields CASSYFGRGYGYTF.

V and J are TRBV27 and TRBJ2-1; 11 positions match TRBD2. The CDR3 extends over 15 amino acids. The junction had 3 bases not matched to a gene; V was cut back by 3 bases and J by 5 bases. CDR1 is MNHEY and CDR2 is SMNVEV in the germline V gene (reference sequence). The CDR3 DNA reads TGTGCCAGCAGTTTTCTAGCGGGAGGTAACAATGAGCAGTTCTTC. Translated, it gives CASSFLAGGNNEQFF.

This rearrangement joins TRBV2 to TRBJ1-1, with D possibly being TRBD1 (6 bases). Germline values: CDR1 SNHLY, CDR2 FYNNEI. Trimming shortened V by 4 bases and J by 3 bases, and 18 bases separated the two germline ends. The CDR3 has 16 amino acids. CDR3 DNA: TGTGCCAGCAGTGCGACGGGCTCGGGGGGCTACACTGAAGCTTTCTTT. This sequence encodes CASSATGSGGYTEAFF. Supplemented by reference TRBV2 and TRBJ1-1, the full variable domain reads EPEVTQTPSHQVTQMGQEVILRCVPISNHLYFYWYRQILGQKVEFLVSFYNNEISEKSEIFDDQFSVERPDGSNFTLKIRSTKLEDSAMYFCASSATGSGGYTEAFFGQGTRLTVV.

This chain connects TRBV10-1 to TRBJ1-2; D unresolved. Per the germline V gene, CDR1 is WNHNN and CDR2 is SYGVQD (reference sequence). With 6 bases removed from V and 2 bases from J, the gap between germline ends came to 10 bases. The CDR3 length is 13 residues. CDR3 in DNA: TGCGCCAGCAGCGAGGGCAGGAACTATGGCTACACCTTC. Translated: CASSEGRNYGYTF.

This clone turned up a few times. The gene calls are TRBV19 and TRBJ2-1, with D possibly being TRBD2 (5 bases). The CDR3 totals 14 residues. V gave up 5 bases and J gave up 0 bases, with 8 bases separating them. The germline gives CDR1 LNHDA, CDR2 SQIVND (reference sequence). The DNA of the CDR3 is TGTGCCAGTAGTTATCGGGACTCCTACAATGAGCAGTTCTTC. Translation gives CASSYRDSYNEQFF. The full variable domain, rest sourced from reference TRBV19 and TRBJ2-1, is DGGITQSPKYLFRKEGQNVTLSCEQNLNHDAMYWYRQDPGQGLRLIYYSQIVNDFQKGDIAEGYSVSREKKESFPLTVTSAQKNPTAFYLCASSYRDSYNEQFFGPGTRLTVL.

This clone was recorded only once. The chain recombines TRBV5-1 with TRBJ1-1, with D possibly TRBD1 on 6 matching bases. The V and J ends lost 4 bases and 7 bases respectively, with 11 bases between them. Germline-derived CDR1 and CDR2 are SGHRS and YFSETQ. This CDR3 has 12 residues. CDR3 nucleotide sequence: TGCGCCAGCAGCACAGGACAGTTTGAAGCTTTCTTT. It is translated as CASSTGQFEAFF.